This T cell receptor (beta chain) was identified during a study of response to subunit inactivated influenza vaccine. Study results and limitations: It was suggested by the authors that few new T cells are recruited by each seasonal influenza vaccination.

TCRdb re-called the RT-PCR reads through MiXCR, storing one row per CDR3 protein. The sample records some 190,000 distinct CDR3 sequences, under 15% being singletons. For this clonotype: The antigen is undetermined. This may come from a read error, since a much larger clone is one base off.

This CDR3 comprises 12 residues. The ends were cut back, 2 bases at V and 6 bases at J, with 4 bases in the middle. This chain uses TRBV12-3 or TRBV12-4 with TRBJ2-2; D is unclear. Sequenced here: CD8+ T cells sorted from PBMCs, sampled 4 to 6 days after vaccination. The TCR originated in a man aged 45-65 years who received an inactivated influenza vaccine. Here the CDR3 DNA reads TGTGCCAGCAGTTTAAAGGCCGGGGAGCTGTTTTTT. Translating it yields CASSLKAGELFF.